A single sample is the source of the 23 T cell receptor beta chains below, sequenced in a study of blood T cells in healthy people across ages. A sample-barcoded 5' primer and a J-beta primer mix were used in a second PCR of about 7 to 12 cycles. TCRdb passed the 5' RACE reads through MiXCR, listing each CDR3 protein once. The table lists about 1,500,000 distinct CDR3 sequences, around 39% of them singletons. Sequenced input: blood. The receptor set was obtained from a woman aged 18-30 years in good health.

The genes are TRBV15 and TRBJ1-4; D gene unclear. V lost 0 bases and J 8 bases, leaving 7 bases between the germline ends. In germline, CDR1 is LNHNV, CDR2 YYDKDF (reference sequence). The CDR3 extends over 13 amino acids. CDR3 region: CATSRDKGEKLFF. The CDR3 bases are TGTGCCACCAGCAGAGATAAAGGGGAAAAACTGTTTTTT.

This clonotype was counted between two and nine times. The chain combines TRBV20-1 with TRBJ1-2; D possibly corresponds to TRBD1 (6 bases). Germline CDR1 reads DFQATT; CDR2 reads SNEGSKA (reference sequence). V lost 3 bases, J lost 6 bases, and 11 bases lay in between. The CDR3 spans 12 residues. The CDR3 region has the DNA TGCAGTGCTAGCAAACAGGGCAATGGCTACACCTTC. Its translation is CSASKQGNGYTF.

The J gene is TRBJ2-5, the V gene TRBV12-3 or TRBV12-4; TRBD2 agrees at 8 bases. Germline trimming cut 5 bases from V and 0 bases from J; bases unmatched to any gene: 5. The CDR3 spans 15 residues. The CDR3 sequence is CASSRTSTNQETQYF. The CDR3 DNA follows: TGTGCCAGCAGTCGGACTAGCACCAACCAAGAGACCCAGTACTTC.

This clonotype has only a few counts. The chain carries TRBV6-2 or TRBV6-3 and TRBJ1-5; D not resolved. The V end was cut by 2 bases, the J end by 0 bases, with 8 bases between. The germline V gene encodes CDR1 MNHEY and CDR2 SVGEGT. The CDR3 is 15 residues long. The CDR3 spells CASSYDPDSNQPQHF. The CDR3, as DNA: TGTGCCAGCAGTTACGACCCAGATAGCAATCAGCCCCAGCATTTT.

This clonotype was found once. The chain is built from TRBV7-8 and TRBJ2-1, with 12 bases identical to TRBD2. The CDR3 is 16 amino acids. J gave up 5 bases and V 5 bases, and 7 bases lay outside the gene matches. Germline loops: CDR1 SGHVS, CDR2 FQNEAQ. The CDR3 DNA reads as TGTGCCAGCAGCCTACGACTAGCGGGGGTAGACAATGAGCAGTTCTTC. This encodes CASSLRLAGVDNEQFF.

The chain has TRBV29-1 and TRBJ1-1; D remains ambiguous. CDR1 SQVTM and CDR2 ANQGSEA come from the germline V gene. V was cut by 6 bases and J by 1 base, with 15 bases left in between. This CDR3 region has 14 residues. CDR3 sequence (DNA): TGCAGCGTGGATGACACCTTCGGGAACACTGAAGCTTTCTTT. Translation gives CSVDDTFGNTEAFF.

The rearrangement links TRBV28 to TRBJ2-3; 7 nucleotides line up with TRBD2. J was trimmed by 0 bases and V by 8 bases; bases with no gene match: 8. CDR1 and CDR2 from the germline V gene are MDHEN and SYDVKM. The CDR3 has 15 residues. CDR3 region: CASPSGTSSTDTQYF. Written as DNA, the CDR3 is TGTGCCAGCCCCAGCGGGACGTCTAGCACAGATACGCAGTATTTT.

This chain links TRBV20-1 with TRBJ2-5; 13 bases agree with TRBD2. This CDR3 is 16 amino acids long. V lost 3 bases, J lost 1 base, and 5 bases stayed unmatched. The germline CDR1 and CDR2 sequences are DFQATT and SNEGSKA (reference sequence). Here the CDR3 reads CSARGLAGMAQETQYF. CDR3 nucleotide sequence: TGCAGTGCTAGGGGACTAGCGGGGATGGCCCAAGAGACCCAGTACTTC.

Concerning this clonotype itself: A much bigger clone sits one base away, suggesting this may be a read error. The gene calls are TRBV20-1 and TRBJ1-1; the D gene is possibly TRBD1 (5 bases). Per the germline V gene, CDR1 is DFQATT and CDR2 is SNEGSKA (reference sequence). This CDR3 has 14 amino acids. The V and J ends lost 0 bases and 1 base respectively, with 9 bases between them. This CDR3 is CSARDPGGNTEAFF. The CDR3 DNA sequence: TGCAGTGCTAGAGATCCCGGGGGGAACACTGAAGCTTTCTTT.

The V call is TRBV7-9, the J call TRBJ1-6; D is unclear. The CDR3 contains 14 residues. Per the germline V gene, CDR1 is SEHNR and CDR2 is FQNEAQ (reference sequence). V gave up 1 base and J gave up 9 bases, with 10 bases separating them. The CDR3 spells CASSLGQAASPLHF. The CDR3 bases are TGTGCCAGCAGCTTAGGGCAGGCTGCTTCACCCCTCCACTTT. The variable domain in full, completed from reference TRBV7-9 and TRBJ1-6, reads DTGVSQNPRHKITKRGQNVTFRCDPISEHNRLYWYRQTLGQGPEFLTYFQNEAQLEKSRLLSDRFSAERPKGSFSTLEIQRTEQGDSAMYLCASSLGQAASPLHFGNGTRLTVT.

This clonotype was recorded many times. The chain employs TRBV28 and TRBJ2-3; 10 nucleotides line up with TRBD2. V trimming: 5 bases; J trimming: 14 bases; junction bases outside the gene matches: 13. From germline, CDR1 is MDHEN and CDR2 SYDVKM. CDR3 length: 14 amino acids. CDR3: CASSPQGLAKKLYF. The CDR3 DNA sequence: TGTGCCAGCAGTCCCCAGGGACTAGCGAAAAAGCTGTATTTT.

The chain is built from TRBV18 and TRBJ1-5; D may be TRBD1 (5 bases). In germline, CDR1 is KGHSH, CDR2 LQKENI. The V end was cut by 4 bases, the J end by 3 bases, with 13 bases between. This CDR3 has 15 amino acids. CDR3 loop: CASSLLQVDNQPQHF. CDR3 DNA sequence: TGTGCCAGCTCACTACTACAGGTGGACAATCAGCCCCAGCATTTT.

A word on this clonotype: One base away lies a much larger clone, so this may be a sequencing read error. CDR3 region: CASGQAPYEQYF. The CDR3 DNA follows: TGCGCCAGCGGCCAAGCTCCCTACGAGCAGTACTTC. The chain links TRBV4-1 to TRBJ2-7; D unresolved. The CDR3 spans 12 residues. Germline CDR1 is MGHRA and CDR2 is YSYEKL.

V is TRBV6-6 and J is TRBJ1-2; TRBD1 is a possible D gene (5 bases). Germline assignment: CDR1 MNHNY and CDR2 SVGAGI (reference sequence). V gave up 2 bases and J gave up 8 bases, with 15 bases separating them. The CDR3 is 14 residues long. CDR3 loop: CASSYAVQEKGYTF. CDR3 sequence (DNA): TGTGCCAGCAGTTACGCCGTACAGGAGAAGGGCTACACCTTC.

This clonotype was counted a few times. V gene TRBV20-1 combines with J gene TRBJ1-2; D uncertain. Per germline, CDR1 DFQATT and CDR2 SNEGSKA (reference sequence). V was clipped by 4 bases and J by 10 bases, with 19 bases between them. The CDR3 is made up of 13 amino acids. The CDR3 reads CSATNTSFLIYTF. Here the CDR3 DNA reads TGCAGTGCTACCAACACTTCTTTCTTAATCTACACCTTC.

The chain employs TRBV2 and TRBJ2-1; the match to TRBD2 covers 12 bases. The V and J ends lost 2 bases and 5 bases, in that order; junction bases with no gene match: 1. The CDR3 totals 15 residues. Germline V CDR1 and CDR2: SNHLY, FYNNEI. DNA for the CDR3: TGTGCCAGCAGTGAATGGACTAGCGGGAACAATGAGCAGTTCTTC. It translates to CASSEWTSGNNEQFF.

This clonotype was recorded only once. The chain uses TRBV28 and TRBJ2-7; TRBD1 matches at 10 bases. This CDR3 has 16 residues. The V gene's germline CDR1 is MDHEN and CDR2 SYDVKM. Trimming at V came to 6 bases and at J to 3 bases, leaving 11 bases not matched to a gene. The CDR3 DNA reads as TGTGCCAGCAGCCTCACCGGCTGGACAGGGGGCTACGAGCAGTACTTC. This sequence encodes CASSLTGWTGGYEQYF.

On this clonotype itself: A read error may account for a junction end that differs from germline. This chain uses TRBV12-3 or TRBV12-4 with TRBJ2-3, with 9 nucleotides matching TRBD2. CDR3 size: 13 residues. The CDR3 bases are TGTGCCTGCAGTAAGGGACTAGCAGATACGCAGTATTTC. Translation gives CACSKGLADTQYF.

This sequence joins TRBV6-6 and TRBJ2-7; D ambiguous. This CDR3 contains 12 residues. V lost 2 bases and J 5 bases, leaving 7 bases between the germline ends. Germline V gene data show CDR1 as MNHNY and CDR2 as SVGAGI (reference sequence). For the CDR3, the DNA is TGTGCCAGCAGTTACGGGCCTCACGAGCAGTACTTC. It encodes CASSYGPHEQYF.

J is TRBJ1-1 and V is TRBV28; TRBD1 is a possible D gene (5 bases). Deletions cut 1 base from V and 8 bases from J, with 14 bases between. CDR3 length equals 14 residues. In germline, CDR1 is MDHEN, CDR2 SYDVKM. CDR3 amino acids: CASSLSGGRKEAFF. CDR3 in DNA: TGTGCCAGCAGTTTATCGGGGGGGAGGAAGGAAGCTTTCTTT.

This chain's CDR3 is CATQFIALNGEQFF. CDR3 nucleotide sequence: TGTGCAACACAGTTTATAGCCTTGAACGGTGAGCAGTTCTTC. The chain links TRBV27 to TRBJ2-1; D is unclear. Germline V gene data show CDR1 as MNHEY and CDR2 as SMNVEV (reference sequence). This CDR3 comprises 14 residues.

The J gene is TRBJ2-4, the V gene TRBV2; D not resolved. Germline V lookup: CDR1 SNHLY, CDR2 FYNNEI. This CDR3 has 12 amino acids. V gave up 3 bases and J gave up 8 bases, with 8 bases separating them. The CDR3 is CASSEGLDIQYF. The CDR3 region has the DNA TGTGCCAGCAGTGAGGGGTTGGACATTCAGTACTTC.

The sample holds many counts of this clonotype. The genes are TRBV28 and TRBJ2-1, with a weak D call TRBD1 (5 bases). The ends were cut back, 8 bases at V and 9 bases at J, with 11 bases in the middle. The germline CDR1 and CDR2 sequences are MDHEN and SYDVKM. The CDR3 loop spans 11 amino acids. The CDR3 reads CASQQETEQFF. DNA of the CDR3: TGTGCCAGCCAACAGGAAACTGAGCAGTTCTTC.